This is a list of T cell receptor beta chains from one sample in a study of T cell repertoires in cytomegalovirus infection. TCRdb ran MiXCR on the reads and lists one entry per CDR3 protein. The sample has over 450,000 distinct CDR3 sequences; approximately 11% are singletons. The sample consisted of PBMCs. The receptors stem from a human donor in good health (CMV status not recorded). Some clones in this sample may be carry-over from other donors' samples. The CDR3 runs from the conserved cysteine through the conserved F or W. Each record gives: D gene, clone size, J gene, V gene, CDR3 protein, CDR3 DNA. A D gene is named only where the DNA matches it firmly. A clone size is listed for some rows: how often the clone was seen (once, few, many), or a class if it is expanded.

TRBD2 | few | TRBJ2-7 | TRBV20-1 | CSARDRFLVAGRYEQYF | TGCAGTGCTAGAGATCGTTTTTTGGTAGCGGGACGGTACGAGCAGTACTTC
TRBD2 | . | TRBJ2-1 | TRBV28 | CASIGLAGSSYNEQFF | TGTGCCAGCATTGGACTAGCGGGTAGCTCCTACAATGAGCAGTTCTTC
TRBD1 | many | TRBJ2-1 | TRBV7-2 | CASSRGQSYNEQFF | TGTGCCAGCAGCAGGGGGCAGTCCTACAATGAGCAGTTCTTC
. | few | TRBJ1-2 | TRBV4-2 | CASSQEGGNGYTF | TGTGCCAGCAGCCAAGAGGGGGGGAATGGCTACACCTTC
. | many | TRBJ2-2 | TRBV7-2 | CASSLGSMRELFF | TGTGCCAGCAGCTTGGGATCGATGCGGGAGCTGTTTTTT
. | many | TRBJ2-1 | TRBV7-9 | CASSGAVSARDEQFF | TGTGCCAGCAGTGGGGCGGTGTCGGCGAGGGATGAGCAGTTCTTC
. | many | TRBJ2-7 | TRBV2 | CASTRGNLNEQYF | TGTGCCAGCACTCGGGGAAATTTGAATGAGCAGTACTTC
. | many | TRBJ2-2 | TRBV24-1 | CATSDIREGDTGELFF | TGTGCCACCAGTGATATCAGGGAGGGGGACACCGGGGAGCTGTTTTTT
. | few | TRBJ2-3 | TRBV7-9 | CASSLGAVGTQYF | TGTGCCAGCAGCTTAGGAGCTGTTGGCACGCAGTATTTT
. | . | TRBJ1-3 | TRBV6-1 | CASSELTSSGNTIYF | TGTGCCAGCAGTGAATTAACAAGCTCTGGAAACACCATATATTTT
. | few | TRBJ2-3 | TRBV4-1 | CASSRAGTDTQYF | TGCGCCAGCAGCCGAGCGGGCACAGATACGCAGTATTTT
. | . | TRBJ1-3 | TRBV14 | CASRLTVVDTIYF | TGTGCCAGCAGGTTGACAGTGGTGGACACCATATATTTT
TRBD2 | . | TRBJ2-7 | TRBV5-1 | CASSSRTSGSNEQYF | TGCGCCAGCAGCTCCCGGACTAGCGGGAGTAACGAGCAGTACTTC
. | few | TRBJ1-5 | TRBV18 | CASSRKDQPQHF | TGTGCCAGCTCGAGAAAGGATCAGCCCCAGCATTTT
. | many | TRBJ2-2 | TRBV7-9 | CASSLSGDGTGELFF | TGTGCCAGCAGCTTATCAGGGGACGGCACCGGGGAGCTGTTTTTT
TRBD2 | . | TRBJ2-1 | TRBV20-1 | CSARGVAGTDEQFF | TGCAGTGCTAGGGGGGTAGCGGGAACCGATGAGCAGTTCTTC
. | . | TRBJ1-4 | TRBV5-6 | CASSLFRQVNEKLFF | TGTGCCAGCAGCTTGTTTCGCCAGGTTAATGAAAAACTGTTTTTT
. | . | TRBJ2-7 | TRBV6-8 | CASSRHNREAHEQYF | TGTGCCAGCAGTCGACATAACAGGGAGGCCCACGAGCAGTACTTC
. | few | TRBJ2-2 | TRBV7-9 | CASSSTWVGVTGELFF | TGTGCCAGCAGTTCTACTTGGGTAGGGGTCACCGGGGAGCTGTTTTTT
. | many | TRBJ2-7 | TRBV7-9 | CASSLGPGSYEQYF | TGTGCCAGCAGCTTAGGTCCAGGGAGCTACGAGCAGTACTTC
. | many | TRBJ2-5 | TRBV12-3/TRBV12-4 | CASSPRPETQYF | TGTGCCAGCAGTCCAAGACCGGAGACCCAGTACTTC
. | many | TRBJ1-3 | TRBV7-8 | CASSLRMISGNTIYF | TGTGCCAGCAGCTTACGGATGATCTCTGGAAACACCATATATTTT
. | many | TRBJ1-2 | TRBV12-3/TRBV12-4 | CASSPRRGANYGYTF | TGTGCCAGCAGTCCCCGCCGCGGGGCGAACTATGGCTACACCTTC
. | many | TRBJ2-2 | TRBV20-1 | CSAEGTTPGELFF | TGCAGTGCGGAGGGGACAACCCCCGGGGAGCTGTTTTTT
. | many | TRBJ1-6 | TRBV11-2 | CASSLAGATNSPLHF | TGTGCCAGCAGCTTAGCAGGGGCTACCAATTCACCCCTCCACTTT
. | . | TRBJ2-7 | TRBV20-1 | CSARDVAGKNEQYF | TGCAGTGCTAGAGATGTTGCAGGGAAGAACGAGCAGTACTTC
. | . | TRBJ2-2 | TRBV29-1 | CSVGNTGELFF | TGCAGCGTTGGAAACACCGGGGAGCTGTTTTTT
. | many | TRBJ1-2 | TRBV18 | CASSPLLTDYGYTF | TGTGCCAGCTCACCACTGTTGACGGACTATGGCTACACCTTC
TRBD1 | . | TRBJ1-5 | TRBV19 | CASSSQGIFDQPQHF | TGTGCCAGTAGTTCACAGGGGATCTTTGATCAGCCCCAGCATTTT
. | . | TRBJ2-5 | TRBV5-5 | CASSLRFGAETQYF | TGTGCCAGCAGCTTGAGGTTCGGTGCAGAGACCCAGTACTTC
TRBD1 | many | TRBJ2-7 | TRBV7-8 | CASSLWELRSGGREQYF | TGTGCCAGCAGCTTATGGGAATTGCGGTCAGGGGGCAGGGAGCAGTACTTC
TRBD1 | many | TRBJ2-1 | TRBV11-2 | CASRPPGQGGNEQFF | TGTGCCAGCAGACCGCCGGGACAGGGGGGAAATGAGCAGTTCTTC
TRBD1 | many | TRBJ2-7 | TRBV29-1 | CSVVGQGANEQYF | TGCAGCGTTGTGGGGCAGGGGGCGAACGAGCAGTACTTC
TRBD1 | many | TRBJ1-1 | TRBV5-5 | CASSVRQGRIEAFF | TGTGCCAGCAGCGTGAGACAGGGGAGGATTGAAGCTTTCTTT
TRBD1 | few | TRBJ2-3 | TRBV5-1 | CASSLATGDDTQYF | TGCGCCAGCAGCTTAGCGACAGGGGACGATACGCAGTATTTT
. | few | TRBJ2-5 | TRBV5-5 | CASRKEIGQETQYF | TGTGCCAGCAGGAAGGAGATTGGTCAAGAGACCCAGTACTTC
TRBD1 | many | TRBJ2-2 | TRBV7-9 | CASSGTGAANTGELFF | TGTGCCAGCAGCGGTACAGGGGCCGCGAACACCGGGGAGCTGTTTTTT
TRBD2 | few | TRBJ2-3 | TRBV12-3/TRBV12-4 | CASKREGPDTQYF | TGTGCCAGTAAGCGGGAAGGGCCAGATACGCAGTATTTT
. | few | TRBJ2-1 | TRBV18 | CASSQFVDDEQFF | TGTGCCAGCTCCCAGTTTGTGGACGATGAGCAGTTCTTC
TRBD1 | . | TRBJ2-3 | TRBV24-1 | CATSDSPGQGDLTDTQYF | TGTGCCACCAGTGATTCACCGGGACAGGGGGACCTCACAGATACGCAGTATTTT